These 21 T cell receptor beta chains were all obtained from the same sample, sequenced in a study of T cells in women clearing cervical HPV infection. Clones were read by immunoSEQ multiplex PCR, and TCRdb kept only the in-frame ones, dropping some. The sample table sets out some 16,000 clones. Sequenced material: blood buffy coat. These receptors were obtained from a woman between 18 and 69 years old with a cervical HPV16 infection that either progressed to CIN3+ or cleared (not recorded which).

A note on this clone: The read is 3 residues too short to cover the CDR3 end, so that end is filled in from the germline J gene. The genes are TRBV29-1 and TRBJ1-3; D is possibly TRBD1 (6 bases). V was clipped by 4 bases and J by 0 bases, with 10 bases between them. Germline V gene sequence: CDR1 SQVTM, CDR2 ANQGSEA. The CDR3 is 14 residues long. The CDR3 loop reads CSVGDRISGNTIYF. The part of the CDR3 DNA that was read is TGCAGCGTTGGAGACAGGATCTCTGGAAACACC.

Worth noting for this clone: The read ends 3 residues before the CDR3 terminus; that terminus is restored from the germline J gene. The chain joins TRBV5-8 to TRBJ1-5; 7 bases fit TRBD1. The CDR3 is made up of 15 amino acids. V lost 4 bases, J lost 4 bases, and 8 bases stayed unmatched. Germline-derived CDR1 and CDR2 are SGHTS and YDEGEE. The CDR3 protein is CASSTLGTENQPQHF. Incomplete CDR3 DNA: TGTGCCAGCAGCACCCTCGGGACAGAAAATCAGCCC.

On this clone itself: The read stops 3 residues short of the end of the CDR3; the missing end is completed from the germline J gene. The rearrangement joins TRBV11-2 to TRBJ1-4; no definite D call. Germline V gene lookup returns CDR1 SGHAT and CDR2 FQNNGV. CDR3 length equals 15 residues. V was pared by 3 bases and J by 3 bases, with 11 bases between. The CDR3 bases that were read are TGTGCCAGCAGCTTTGGGTTTAGGGCTAATGAAAAA. It translates to CASSFGFRANEK. The whole CDR3 protein is CASSFGFRANEKLFF.

In the case of this clone: The sequenced fragment ends 3 residues before the CDR3 boundary, so the rest is inferred from the germline J gene. The chain recombines TRBV7-2 with TRBJ1-3, with D tentatively TRBD1 (5 bases). Germline lookup yields CDR1 SGHTA and CDR2 FQGNSA. CDR3 length: 15 residues. The germline V and J ends were trimmed by 5 bases and 3 bases, with 14 bases remaining between them. The CDR3 sequence is CASSAIRGGGNTIYF. The sequenced part of the CDR3 DNA is TGTGCCAGCAGCGCAATTAGGGGAGGTGGAAACACC.

About this clone: Coverage ceases 3 residues before the CDR3 finishes, and the germline J gene fills in the end. This chain uses TRBV29-1 with TRBJ2-1, with no clear D. Germline lookup yields CDR1 SQVTM and CDR2 ANQGSEA. With 6 bases removed from V and 3 bases from J, the gap between germline ends came to 15 bases. There are 14 residues in the CDR3. The DNA read from the CDR3 is TGCAGCGTCTCTTACCGGCGGAGCTACAATGAG. Residues: CSVSYRRSYNE. The whole CDR3 reads CSVSYRRSYNEQFF.

With respect to this clone: The read ends 3 residues early relative to the CDR3; the germline J gene fills the gap. V gene TRBV30 combines with J gene TRBJ1-2, with 7 positions matching TRBD1. V trimming: 4 bases; J trimming: 6 bases; junction bases outside the gene matches: 5. Germline V gene sequence: CDR1 GTSNPN, CDR2 SVGIG (reference sequence). This CDR3 is built from 12 residues. The CDR3 protein is CAWTLGQDGYTF. The part of the CDR3 DNA that was read is TGTGCCTGGACACTAGGACAGGATGGC.

Concerning this clone itself: The read falls 3 residues short of the CDR3 end, and the missing part is taken from the germline J gene. J is TRBJ2-5 and V is TRBV9; TRBD2 matches at 8 bases. Germline V gives CDR1 SGDLS, CDR2 YYNGEE. Losses at the gene ends were 2 bases for V and 2 bases for J; bases not matched to a gene: 5. The CDR3 loop spans 15 amino acids. The CDR3 DNA, read in part, is TGTGCCAGCAGCGTCCGGGGGGGCCAACAAGAGACC. Its protein is CASSVRGGQQET. The whole CDR3 sequence is CASSVRGGQQETQYF.

Comments on this clone: Sequencing ends 3 residues short of the CDR3 end; the germline J gene provides the rest. The genes are TRBV30 and TRBJ2-6; D gene unclear. The CDR3 is made up of 16 amino acids. Germline CDR1 reads GTSNPN; CDR2 reads SVGIG (reference sequence). V dropped 5 bases and J dropped 1 base, with 15 bases sitting between them. The sequenced CDR3 bases are TGTGCCTGGGTACCCTCCCCTGCGTCTGGGGCCAACGTC. Amino acids: CAWVPSPASGANV. The CDR3, in full, reads CAWVPSPASGANVLTF.

Frequency places this clone as medium-sized (0.01 to 0.1%). With the read ending 3 residues before the CDR3 end, the germline J gene is used to fill in that end. The chain is built from TRBV5-1 and TRBJ1-1; possibly TRBD1 for D (5 bases). Trimming pared 0 bases from V and 4 bases from J, leaving 13 bases between. This CDR3 has 15 amino acids. Germline V lookup: CDR1 SGHRS, CDR2 YFSETQ. The CDR3 region is CASSLVLSGGTEAFF. CDR3 DNA, as far as it was read: TGCGCCAGCAGCTTGGTACTATCCGGGGGCACTGAA.

For this clone: Read sequence stops 3 residues before the CDR3 end, and the germline J gene provides the missing end. This chain joins TRBV7-3 and TRBJ2-2; TRBD2 matches at 7 bases. Germline assignment: CDR1 SGHTA and CDR2 FQGTGA. V lost 1 base, J lost 1 base, and 0 bases stayed unmatched. The CDR3 loop spans 15 amino acids. The covered CDR3 bases are TGTGCCAGCAGCTTAAGCGGGGGGAACACCGGGGAG. Protein: CASSLSGGNTGE. The CDR3 in its entirety is CASSLSGGNTGELFF.

As regards this clone: The read is 3 residues too short to cover the CDR3 end, so that end is filled in from the germline J gene. The chain couples TRBV30 to TRBJ2-7; 9 bases are shared with TRBD1. V shed 4 bases and J 5 bases; nucleotides not matched to a gene: 6. The V gene's germline CDR1 is GTSNPN and CDR2 SVGIG (reference sequence). The CDR3 is made up of 13 amino acids. CDR3 DNA (partial): TGTGCCTGGAAGGACAGGGGTGGCCACGAG. This sequence encodes CAWKDRGGHE. The CDR3 as a whole reads CAWKDRGGHEQYF.

As for this clone: Sequencing ends 3 residues short of the CDR3 end; the germline J gene provides the rest. The genes are TRBV6-1 and TRBJ2-7, with 11 bases fitting TRBD2. Trimming took 4 bases from V and 3 from J; bases not matched to a gene: 5. CDR3 length equals 15 residues. In germline, CDR1 is MNHNS, CDR2 SASEGT. CDR3 protein: CASSGLAGTNYEQYF. The part of the CDR3 DNA that was read is TGTGCCAGCAGTGGACTAGCGGGAACCAACTACGAG.

As concerns this clone: With the read ending 3 residues before the CDR3 end, the germline J gene is used to fill in that end. The chain recombines TRBV27 with TRBJ1-2, with unresolved D. This CDR3 is 13 amino acids long. Trimming pared 5 bases from V and 7 bases from J, leaving 14 bases between. Looked up from germline, CDR1 is MNHEY and CDR2 is SMNVEV (reference sequence). The part of the CDR3 DNA that was read is TGTGCCAGCAGTCCGACCCTGGCGGGTGGC. Protein sequence: CASSPTLAGG. The CDR3 in its entirety is CASSPTLAGGYTF.

Points on this clone: The sequenced fragment ends 3 residues before the CDR3 boundary, so the rest is inferred from the germline J gene. The chain is built from TRBV7-9 and TRBJ1-1, with 8 nucleotides matching TRBD1. CDR1 is SEHNR, CDR2 FQNEAQ, per germline (reference sequence). The CDR3 spans 15 residues. Trimming cost V 6 bases and J 0 bases; bases outside gene matches: 6. The CDR3 region is CASRSYRGLNTEAFF. CDR3 bases read: TGTGCCAGCAGGTCCTACAGGGGGTTGAACACTGAA.

Comments on this clone: The read is 3 residues too short to cover the CDR3 end, so that end is filled in from the germline J gene. The chain combines TRBV19 with TRBJ2-4; TRBD1 matches 8 bases. This CDR3 has 20 residues. Germline CDR1 and CDR2: LNHDA and SQIVND (reference sequence). V dropped 5 bases and J dropped 0; count of bases not matched to a gene: 18. CDR3 protein: CASSPVGGQGRTIAKNIQYF. The CDR3 bases that were read are TGTGCCAGTAGTCCAGTAGGAGGACAGGGCCGAACCATAGCCAAAAACATT.

Frequency places this clone as medium-sized (0.01 to 0.1%). The read halts 3 residues ahead of the CDR3 end, with the missing end drawn from the germline J gene. The chain couples TRBV5-5 to TRBJ1-2; TRBD1 is a possible D gene (6 bases). CDR1 and CDR2 from the germline V gene are SGHKS and YYEKEE (reference sequence). V dropped 0 bases and J dropped 1 base, with 10 bases sitting between them. The CDR3 is 15 residues long. This CDR3 is CASSLEAGDNYGYTF. Partial CDR3 DNA: TGTGCCAGCAGCTTGGAGGCAGGGGATAACTATGGC.

As to this clone: Read data end 3 residues before the CDR3 end; the end is taken from the germline J gene. The chain combines TRBV5-1 with TRBJ1-6; D is undetermined. Trimming stripped 0 bases from V and 7 bases from J, with 5 bases between. The CDR3 runs to 13 residues. Per the germline V gene, CDR1 is SGHRS and CDR2 is YFSETQ. CDR3 sequence: CASSLVRNSPLHF. The DNA read from the CDR3 is TGCGCCAGCAGCTTGGTGCGGAATTCACCC.

A remark on this clone: The read ends 3 residues early relative to the CDR3; the germline J gene fills the gap. This chain links TRBV12-5 with TRBJ1-2; D may be TRBD1 (5 bases). The ends were cut back, 6 bases at V and 2 bases at J, with 16 bases in the middle. Germline lookup yields CDR1 LGHNT and CDR2 FRNRAP. CDR3 size: 15 residues. The DNA read from the CDR3 is TGTGCTAGTGGGATCGGGGGAGAAGCCAACTATGGC. Its protein product is CASGIGGEANYG. The entire CDR3 is CASGIGGEANYGYTF.

A remark on this clone: The read ends 3 residues shy of where the CDR3 ends; the end is completed using the germline J gene. V and J are TRBV19 and TRBJ2-2; perhaps TRBD2 as D (5 bases). Germline assignment: CDR1 LNHDA and CDR2 SQIVND (reference sequence). V lost 1 base and J 7 bases, leaving 13 bases between the germline ends. The CDR3 loop spans 15 amino acids. CDR3 sequence reads: CASSIGGSSSGELFF. Partial CDR3 DNA: TGTGCCAGTAGTATAGGCGGGTCTAGTAGCGGGGAG.

With regard to this clone: The sequence runs out 3 residues before the end of the CDR3; the remainder is reconstructed from the germline J gene. The chain combines TRBV20-1 with TRBJ2-3, with 8 bases matching TRBD2. The junction had 16 bases not matched to a gene; V was cut back by 8 bases and J by 3 bases. This CDR3 spans 16 amino acids. CDR1 DFQATT and CDR2 SNEGSKA come from the germline V gene (reference sequence). The CDR3 sequence: CSPKREAGVRTDTQYF. The part of the CDR3 DNA that was read is TGCAGTCCCAAAAGAGAAGCGGGAGTGAGGACAGATACG.

Partial CDR3 DNA: TGCGCCAGCAGTGAGTCTTCTATAAGCACAGATACG. It yields the protein CASSESSISTDT. The entire CDR3 protein reads CASSESSISTDTQYF. The rearrangement links TRBV10-1 to TRBJ2-3; D gene ambiguous. With the read ending 3 residues before the CDR3 end, the germline J gene is used to fill in that end. The CDR3 is 15 residues long. Germline assignment: CDR1 WNHNN and CDR2 SYGVQD (reference sequence). The ends were cut back, 0 bases at V and 0 bases at J, with 7 bases in the middle.